This entry lists 9 T cell receptor beta chains sequenced from one sample in a study of cytomegalovirus exposure and HLA in healthy donors. Researchers ran the PCR with 60 Vbeta and 13 Jbeta primers. Sequenced by immunoSEQ multiplex PCR; TCRdb stores in-frame clones only, minus some. The sample lists roughly 150,000 clones, more than 80% occurring once. Input material: PBMCs. The receptors stem from a male donor in good health and CMV-seronegative.

The chain links TRBV4-3 to TRBJ2-3, with 7 bases matching TRBD2. V lost 0 bases to trimming and J lost 5 bases; unmatched junction nucleotides: 5. This CDR3 contains 15 residues. Germline V CDR1 and CDR2: LGHNA, YSLEER. The CDR3 here is CASSQDGLGRDTQYF. For the CDR3, the DNA is TGCGCCAGCAGCCAAGATGGACTAGGCAGAGATACGCAGTATTTT.

The chain uses TRBV5-1 and TRBJ1-5; D may be TRBD1 (6 bases). Germline V gene sequence: CDR1 SGHRS, CDR2 YFSETQ. The CDR3 length is 16 residues. V lost 1 base, J lost 2 bases, and 13 bases lay in between. The CDR3 sequence is CASSLTGGQGNQPQHF. Written as DNA, the CDR3 is TGCGCCAGCAGCTTGACGGGGGGCCAGGGCAATCAGCCCCAGCATTTT.

This clone was found a few times. This chain connects TRBV5-6 to TRBJ2-7; D is possibly TRBD1 (5 bases). The CDR3 loop spans 13 amino acids. Germline CDR1 is SGHDT and CDR2 is YYEEEE. V shed 3 bases and J shed 2 bases, with 9 bases lying between them. The CDR3 DNA follows: TGTGCCAGCAGCTGGGGCGCCCCCTACGAGCAGTACTTC. Residues: CASSWGAPYEQYF.

Concerning this clone: Germline is not matched at one junction end, which may reflect a read error. V gene TRBV25-1 combines with J gene TRBJ1-2, with 8 bases aligning to TRBD1. The germline V gene encodes CDR1 MGHDK and CDR2 SYGVNS. The CDR3 consists of 15 residues. CDR3 sequence: CASSETRTGIYGYPF. As DNA, the CDR3 is TGTGCCAGCAGTGAAACTCGGACAGGGATCTATGGCTACCCCTTC.

The chain couples TRBV27 to TRBJ2-1; a possible D gene is TRBD2 (5 bases). The CDR3 is made up of 13 amino acids. The ends were cut back, 3 bases at V and 9 bases at J, with 12 bases in the middle. CDR1 MNHEY and CDR2 SMNVEV come from the germline V gene (reference sequence). CDR3 coding DNA: TGTGCCAGCAGTTTGTCGATGCGGGTTGAGCAGTTCTTC. It codes for CASSLSMRVEQFF.

The chain joins TRBV9 to TRBJ1-4; no firm D call. Trimming took off 0 bases at V and 2 bases at J, with 8 bases between the two ends. The CDR3 covers 15 residues. The V gene's germline CDR1 is SGDLS and CDR2 YYNGEE. The CDR3 region is CASSVEARTNEKLFF. The DNA of the CDR3 is TGTGCCAGCAGCGTAGAGGCCAGGACTAATGAAAAACTGTTTTTT. Full variable domain (missing parts from reference TRBV9 and TRBJ1-4): DSGVTQTPKHLITATGQRVTLRCSPRSGDLSVYWYQQSLDQGLQFLIQYYNGEERAKGNILERFSAQQFPDLHSELNLSSLELGDSALYFCASSVEARTNEKLFFGSGTQLSVL.

This rearrangement joins TRBV4-3 to TRBJ1-2; 7 bases are a match to TRBD1. V lost 3 bases to trimming and J lost 0 bases; unmatched junction nucleotides: 4. The germline V gene has CDR1 LGHNA and CDR2 YSLEER. CDR3 length equals 15 residues. The CDR3 is CASSHRQGANYGYTF. The CDR3 DNA reads TGCGCCAGCAGCCACAGACAGGGAGCTAACTATGGCTACACCTTC.

This chain connects TRBV5-1 to TRBJ1-4; 10 bases map to TRBD1. The CDR3 has 15 amino acids. Per the germline V gene, CDR1 is SGHRS and CDR2 is YFSETQ. The junction had 4 bases not matched to a gene; V was cut back by 0 bases and J by 8 bases. In nucleotides, the CDR3 is TGCGCCAGCAGCTTGGCCGGGACAGGGGAAGAAAAACTGTTTTTT. Its translation is CASSLAGTGEEKLFF. The full variable domain, its missing parts supplied by reference TRBV5-1 and TRBJ1-4, is KAGVTQTPRYLIKTRGQQVTLSCSPISGHRSVSWYQQTPGQGLQFLFEYFSETQRNKGNFPGRFSGRQFSNSRSEMNVSTLELGDSALYLCASSLAGTGEEKLFFGSGTQLSVL.

The gene calls are TRBV4-3 and TRBJ1-2, with 10 positions matching TRBD1. V shed 6 bases, J shed 4 bases, and the junction held 5 bases outside the gene matches. The germline gives CDR1 LGHNA, CDR2 YSLEER. The CDR3 is 14 amino acids. Written as DNA, the CDR3 is TGCGCCAGCAGTCAGACAGGGGGCTCCTATGGCTACACCTTC. It is translated as CASSQTGGSYGYTF.